This TCR beta chain is from a study of blood T cells in healthy people across ages. This clonotype was found a few times. Looked up from germline, CDR1 is MNHEY and CDR2 is SVGEGT. The CDR3 length is 15 residues. V lost 5 bases and J 3 bases, leaving 11 bases between the germline ends. Using a J-beta primer mix together with a sample-barcoded 5' primer, a second PCR was run for about 6 to 11 cycles. Using its own MiXCR run on the 5' RACE reads, TCRdb lists one record per CDR3 protein. The data hold 600,000 to 850,000 distinct CDR3 sequences, with roughly 44% observed a single time. The TCR sequence derives from a woman aged 55-69 years in good health. The V and J genes are TRBV6-2 or TRBV6-3 and TRBJ1-6; D is unresolved. The sequencing sample was made of blood. In DNA, the CDR3 is TGTGCCAGCAGTAGCCAGGCTAACTATAATTCACCCCTCCACTTT. Protein sequence: CASSSQANYNSPLHF.